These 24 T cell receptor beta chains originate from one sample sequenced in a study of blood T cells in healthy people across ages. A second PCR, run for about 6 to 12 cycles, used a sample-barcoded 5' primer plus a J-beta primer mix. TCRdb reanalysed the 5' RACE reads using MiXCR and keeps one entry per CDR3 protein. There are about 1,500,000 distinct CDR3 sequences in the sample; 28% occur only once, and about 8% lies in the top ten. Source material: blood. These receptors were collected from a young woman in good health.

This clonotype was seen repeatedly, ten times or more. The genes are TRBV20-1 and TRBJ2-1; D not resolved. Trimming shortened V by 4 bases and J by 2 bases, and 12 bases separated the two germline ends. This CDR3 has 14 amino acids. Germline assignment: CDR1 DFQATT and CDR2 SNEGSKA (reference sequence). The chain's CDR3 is CSAKEPGAYNEQFF. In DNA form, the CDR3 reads TGCAGTGCTAAAGAGCCAGGCGCCTACAATGAGCAGTTCTTC.

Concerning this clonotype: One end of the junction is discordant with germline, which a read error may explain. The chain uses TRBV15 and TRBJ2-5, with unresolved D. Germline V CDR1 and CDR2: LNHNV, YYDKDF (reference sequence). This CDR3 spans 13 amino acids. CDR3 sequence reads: CAASRAREETQYF. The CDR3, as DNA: TGTGCCGCCAGCAGAGCGCGCGAAGAGACCCAGTACTTC.

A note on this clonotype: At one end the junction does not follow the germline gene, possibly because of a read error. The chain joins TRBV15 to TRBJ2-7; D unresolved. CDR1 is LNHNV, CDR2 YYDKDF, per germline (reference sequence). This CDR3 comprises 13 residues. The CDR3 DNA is TGTCCCACCAGCCCGAACCGTCGCTACGAGCAGTACTTC. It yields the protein CPTSPNRRYEQYF.

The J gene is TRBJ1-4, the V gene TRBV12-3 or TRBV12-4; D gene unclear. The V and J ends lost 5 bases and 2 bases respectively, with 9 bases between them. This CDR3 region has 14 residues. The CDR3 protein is CASSGRATNEKLFF. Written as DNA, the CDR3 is TGTGCCAGCAGTGGCCGGGCTACTAATGAAAAACTGTTTTTT.

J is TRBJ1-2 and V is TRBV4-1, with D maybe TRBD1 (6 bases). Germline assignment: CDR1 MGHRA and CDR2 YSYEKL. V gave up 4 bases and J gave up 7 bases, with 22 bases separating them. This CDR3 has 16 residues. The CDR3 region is CASSLYVTGNGVGYTF. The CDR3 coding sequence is TGCGCCAGCAGCCTGTATGTCACAGGGAATGGAGTTGGCTACACCTTC.

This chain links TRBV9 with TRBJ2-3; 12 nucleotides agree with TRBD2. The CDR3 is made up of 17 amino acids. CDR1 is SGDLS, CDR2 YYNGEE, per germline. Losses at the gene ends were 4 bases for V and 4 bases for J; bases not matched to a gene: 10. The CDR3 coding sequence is TGTGCCAGCAGCCCCGGACTAGCGGGGACGATGTCAGATACGCAGTATTTT. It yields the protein CASSPGLAGTMSDTQYF. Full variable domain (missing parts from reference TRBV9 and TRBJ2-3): DSGVTQTPKHLITATGQRVTLRCSPRSGDLSVYWYQQSLDQGLQFLIQYYNGEERAKGNILERFSAQQFPDLHSELNLSSLELGDSALYFCASSPGLAGTMSDTQYFGPGTRLTVL.

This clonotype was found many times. The CDR3 nucleotides are TGTGCCAGCAGCCCCGACAGGTTCTCAGAGACCCAGTACTTC. The encoded protein is CASSPDRFSETQYF. V and J are TRBV7-2 and TRBJ2-5; maybe TRBD1 (6 bases). The germline CDR1 and CDR2 sequences are SGHTA and FQGNSA. Trimming removed 5 bases at V and 4 bases at J, with 14 bases between. The CDR3 runs to 14 residues.

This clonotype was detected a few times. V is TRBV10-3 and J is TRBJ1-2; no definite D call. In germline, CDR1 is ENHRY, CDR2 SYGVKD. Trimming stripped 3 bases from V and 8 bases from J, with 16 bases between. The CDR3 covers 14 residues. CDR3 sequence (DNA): TGTGCCATCAGTGAAGCCATGGAGGCTGGCGGCTACACCTTC. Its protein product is CAISEAMEAGGYTF.

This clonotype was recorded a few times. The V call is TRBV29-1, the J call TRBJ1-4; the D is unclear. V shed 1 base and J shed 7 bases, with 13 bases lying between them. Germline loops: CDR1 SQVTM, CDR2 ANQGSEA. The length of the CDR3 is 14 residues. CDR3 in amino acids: CSVEVPQFGEKLFF. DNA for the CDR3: TGCAGCGTTGAAGTCCCACAGTTCGGTGAAAAACTGTTTTTT.

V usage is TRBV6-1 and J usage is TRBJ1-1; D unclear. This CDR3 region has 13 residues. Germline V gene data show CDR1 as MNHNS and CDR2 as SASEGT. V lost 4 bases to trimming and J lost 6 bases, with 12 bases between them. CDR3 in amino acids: CASSVGSRAEAFF. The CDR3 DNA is TGTGCCAGCAGTGTTGGGTCGAGGGCTGAAGCTTTCTTT.

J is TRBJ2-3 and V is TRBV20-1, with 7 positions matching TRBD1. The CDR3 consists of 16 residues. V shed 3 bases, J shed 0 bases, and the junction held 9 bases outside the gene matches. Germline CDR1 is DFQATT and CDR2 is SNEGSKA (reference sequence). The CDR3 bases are TGCAGTGCTAGTTCCACCGGGACAGCTAGCACAGATACGCAGTATTTT. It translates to CSASSTGTASTDTQYF.

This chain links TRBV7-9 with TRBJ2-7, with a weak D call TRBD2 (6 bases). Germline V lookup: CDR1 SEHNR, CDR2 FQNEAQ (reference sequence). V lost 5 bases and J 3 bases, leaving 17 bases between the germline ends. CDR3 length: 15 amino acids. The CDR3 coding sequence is TGTGCCAGCAGCCGACCGATAGCGGCCTACTACGAGCAGTACTTC. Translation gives CASSRPIAAYYEQYF.

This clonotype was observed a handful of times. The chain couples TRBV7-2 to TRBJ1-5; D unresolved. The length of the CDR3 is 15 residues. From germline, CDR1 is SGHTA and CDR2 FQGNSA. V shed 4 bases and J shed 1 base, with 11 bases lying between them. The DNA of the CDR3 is TGTGCCAGCAGCTATGGGTTAGTGAGCAATCAGCCCCAGCATTTT. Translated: CASSYGLVSNQPQHF.

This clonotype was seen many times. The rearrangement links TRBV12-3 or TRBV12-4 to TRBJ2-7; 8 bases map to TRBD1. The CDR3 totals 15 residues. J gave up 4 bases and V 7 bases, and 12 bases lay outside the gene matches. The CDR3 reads CASTSGQGARYEQYF. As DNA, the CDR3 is TGTGCCAGCACCTCTGGGCAGGGGGCTAGGTACGAGCAGTACTTC.

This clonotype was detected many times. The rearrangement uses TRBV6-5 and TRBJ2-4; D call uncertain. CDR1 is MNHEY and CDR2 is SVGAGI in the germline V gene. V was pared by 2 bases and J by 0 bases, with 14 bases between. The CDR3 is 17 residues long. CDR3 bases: TGTGCCAGCAGTTACGCTTCAACCTCCTCAGCCAAAAACATTCAGTACTTC. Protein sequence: CASSYASTSSAKNIQYF.

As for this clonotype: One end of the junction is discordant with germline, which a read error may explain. The CDR3 loop reads CSVRALGGDFSGELFF. CDR3 DNA sequence: TGCAGTGTTAGAGCTTTAGGGGGGGATTTTTCCGGGGAGCTGTTTTTT. The genes are TRBV20-1 and TRBJ2-2, with D possibly TRBD2 on 7 matching bases. The CDR3 consists of 16 residues. Germline-derived CDR1 and CDR2 are DFQATT and SNEGSKA (reference sequence).

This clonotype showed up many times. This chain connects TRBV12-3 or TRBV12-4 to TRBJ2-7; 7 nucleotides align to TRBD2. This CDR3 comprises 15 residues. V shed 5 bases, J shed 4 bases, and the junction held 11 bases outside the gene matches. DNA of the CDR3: TGTGCCAGCAGTAGCCGAGGCGGGAGCCTTTACGAGCAGTACTTC. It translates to CASSSRGGSLYEQYF.

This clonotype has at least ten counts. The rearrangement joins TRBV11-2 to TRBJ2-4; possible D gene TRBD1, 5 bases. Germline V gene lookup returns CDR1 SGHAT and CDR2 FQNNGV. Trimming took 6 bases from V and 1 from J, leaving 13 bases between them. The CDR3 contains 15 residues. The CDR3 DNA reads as TGTGCCAGCAGTGTAAGGGGCAGTGCCAAAAACATTCAGTACTTC. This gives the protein CASSVRGSAKNIQYF.

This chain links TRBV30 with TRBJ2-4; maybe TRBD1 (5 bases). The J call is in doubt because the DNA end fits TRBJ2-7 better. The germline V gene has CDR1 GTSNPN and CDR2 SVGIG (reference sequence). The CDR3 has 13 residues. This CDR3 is CAWSLQGKYEQYF. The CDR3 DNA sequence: TGTGCCTGGAGTCTCCAGGGAAAATACGAGCAGTACTTC.

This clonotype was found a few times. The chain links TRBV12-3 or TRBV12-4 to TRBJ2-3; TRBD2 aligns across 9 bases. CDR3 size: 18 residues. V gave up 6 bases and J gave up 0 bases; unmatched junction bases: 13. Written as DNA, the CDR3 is TGTGCCAGCAGCCAAACCTTACGACTAGCGGCTAGCACAGATACGCAGTATTTT. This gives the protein CASSQTLRLAASTDTQYF.

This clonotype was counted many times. The CDR3: CSVPLGAGGGGYTF. DNA of the CDR3: TGCAGCGTTCCTCTTGGAGCAGGGGGTGGTGGCTACACCTTC. The chain couples TRBV29-1 to TRBJ1-2; 7 nucleotides agree with TRBD1. Trimming removed 5 bases from V and 7 bases from J; junction bases left unmatched: 13. Germline CDR1 SQVTM, CDR2 ANQGSEA. CDR3 length: 14 amino acids.

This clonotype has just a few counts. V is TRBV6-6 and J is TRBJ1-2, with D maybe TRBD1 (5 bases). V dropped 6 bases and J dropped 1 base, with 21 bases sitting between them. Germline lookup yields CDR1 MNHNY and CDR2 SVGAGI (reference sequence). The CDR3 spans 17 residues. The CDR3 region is CASRLPAVTGDNYGYTF. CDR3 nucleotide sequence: TGTGCCAGCAGACTACCTGCGGTAACAGGAGATAACTATGGCTACACCTTC.

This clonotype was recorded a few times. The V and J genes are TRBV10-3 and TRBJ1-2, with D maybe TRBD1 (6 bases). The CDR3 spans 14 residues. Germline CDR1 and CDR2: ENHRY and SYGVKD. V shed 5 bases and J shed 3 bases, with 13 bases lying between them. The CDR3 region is CAISRSGEDYGYTF. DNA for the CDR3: TGTGCCATCAGTCGGTCAGGGGAAGACTATGGCTACACCTTC.

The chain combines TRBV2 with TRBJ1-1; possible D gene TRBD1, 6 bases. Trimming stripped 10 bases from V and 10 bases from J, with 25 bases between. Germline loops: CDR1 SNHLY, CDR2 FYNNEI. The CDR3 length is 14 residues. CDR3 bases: TGTGCCACCACTGGCGGGGGGGCCCAGGCAGGAGCTTTCTTT. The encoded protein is CATTGGGAQAGAFF.